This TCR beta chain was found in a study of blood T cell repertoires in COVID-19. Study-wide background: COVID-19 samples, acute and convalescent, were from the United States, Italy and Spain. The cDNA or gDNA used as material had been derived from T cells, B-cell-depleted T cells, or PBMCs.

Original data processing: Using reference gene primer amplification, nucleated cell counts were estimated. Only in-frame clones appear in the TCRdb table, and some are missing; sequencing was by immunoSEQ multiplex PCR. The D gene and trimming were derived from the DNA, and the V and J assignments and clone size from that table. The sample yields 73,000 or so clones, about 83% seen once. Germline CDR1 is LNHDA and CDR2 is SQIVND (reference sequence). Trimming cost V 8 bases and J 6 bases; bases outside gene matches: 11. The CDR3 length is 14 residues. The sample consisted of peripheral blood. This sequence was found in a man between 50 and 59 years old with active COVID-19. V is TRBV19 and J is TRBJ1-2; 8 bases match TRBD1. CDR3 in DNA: TGTGCCAGTCTCCCAGGACAGGGTATGGATGGCTACACCTTC. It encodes CASLPGQGMDGYTF.